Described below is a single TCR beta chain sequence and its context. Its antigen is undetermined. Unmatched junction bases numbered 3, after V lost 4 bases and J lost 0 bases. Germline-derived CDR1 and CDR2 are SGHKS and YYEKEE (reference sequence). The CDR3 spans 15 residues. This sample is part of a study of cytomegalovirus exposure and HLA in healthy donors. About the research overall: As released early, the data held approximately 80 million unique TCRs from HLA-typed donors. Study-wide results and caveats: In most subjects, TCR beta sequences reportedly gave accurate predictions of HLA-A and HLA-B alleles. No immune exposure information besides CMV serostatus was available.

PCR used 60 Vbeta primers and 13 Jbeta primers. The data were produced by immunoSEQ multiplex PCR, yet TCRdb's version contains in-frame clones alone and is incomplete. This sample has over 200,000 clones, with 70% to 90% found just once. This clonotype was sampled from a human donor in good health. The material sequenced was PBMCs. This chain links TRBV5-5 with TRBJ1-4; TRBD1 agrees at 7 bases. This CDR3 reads CASSPGQSTNEKLFF. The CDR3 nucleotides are TGTGCCAGCAGCCCGGGACAGTCAACTAATGAAAAACTGTTTTTT.